A single sample gave rise to the 31 T cell receptor beta chains below, sequenced in a study of T-cell reconstitution after alpha-beta-depleted transplantation in children. Unique molecular identifiers were incorporated when the TCRbeta library was constructed. In TCRdb, the PCR reads were re-called with MiXCR into one record per CDR3 protein. The sample includes more than 450,000 distinct CDR3 sequences, roughly 18% of them seen just once. The material sequenced was PBMCs from the stem cell graft donor, taken from the stem cell graft. The receptors derive from a human donor who donated a stem cell graft to a child with acute lymphoblastic leukemia.

This clonotype was counted a few times. The chain combines TRBV10-2 with TRBJ2-7; 8 bases fit TRBD2. The CDR3 has 16 residues. The germline V gene has CDR1 WSHSY and CDR2 SAAADI. The ends lost 6 bases at V and 2 bases at J; junction bases unmatched: 12. CDR3 bases: TGCGCCAGCAGCCGACCAACTAGCGGAGGAACCTACGAGCAGTACTTC. Translated: CASSRPTSGGTYEQYF.

The table lists this clonotype with a few counts. The V and J genes are TRBV14 and TRBJ2-6, with D perhaps given as TRBD1 or TRBD2 (5 bases each). Germline CDR1 reads SGHDN; CDR2 reads FVKESK. V lost 0 bases and J lost 0, with 12 bases in between. There are 18 residues in the CDR3. The CDR3 reads CASSQDPGRPSGANVLTF. Here the CDR3 DNA reads TGTGCCAGCAGCCAAGATCCAGGGAGACCCTCTGGGGCCAACGTCCTGACTTTC.

This clonotype appeared a few times. The gene calls are TRBV29-1 and TRBJ2-1, with 8 nucleotides matching TRBD1. This CDR3 contains 14 residues. Trimming at V came to 3 bases and at J to 0 bases, leaving 1 base not matched to a gene. Germline V CDR1 and CDR2: SQVTM, ANQGSEA. CDR3 loop: CSVDDRGSYNEQFF. In nucleotides, the CDR3 is TGCAGCGTTGACGACAGGGGCTCCTACAATGAGCAGTTCTTC.

This clonotype was counted between two and nine times. V and J are TRBV5-1 and TRBJ2-1; a possible D gene is TRBD2 (6 bases). Germline V gene sequence: CDR1 SGHRS, CDR2 YFSETQ. The CDR3 runs to 13 residues. Trimming left V 4 bases short and J 8 bases short, with 13 bases between. The CDR3 nucleotides are TGCGCCAGCAGCGGTACTAGCATCCATGAGCAGTTCTTC. Protein product: CASSGTSIHEQFF.

This clonotype was seen more than once but under ten times. J is TRBJ1-5 and V is TRBV4-2; 8 bases line up with TRBD1. The J segment lost 3 bases and the V segment lost 1 base, leaving 5 bases of the junction unmatched. This CDR3 is built from 16 residues. CDR1 LGHNA and CDR2 YNFKEQ come from the germline V gene. In nucleotides, the CDR3 is TGTGCCAGCAGCCAAGTAACAGGGGGTAACAATCAGCCCCAGCATTTT. Protein sequence: CASSQVTGGNNQPQHF.

This clonotype was detected a few times. The V and J genes are TRBV5-4 and TRBJ1-1; no reliable D call. This CDR3 contains 13 residues. Per the germline V gene, CDR1 is SGHNT and CDR2 is YYREEE (reference sequence). Trimming pared 1 base from V and 7 bases from J, leaving 11 bases between. The CDR3 is CASSLTGWGEAFF. The CDR3 nucleotides are TGTGCCAGCAGCTTGACGGGTTGGGGTGAAGCTTTCTTT. Filled out from reference TRBV5-4 and TRBJ1-1, the complete variable domain reads ETGVTQSPTHLIKTRGQQVTLRCSSQSGHNTVSWYQQALGQGPQFIFQYYREEENGRGNFPPRFSGLQFPNYSSELNVNALELDDSALYLCASSLTGWGEAFFGQGTRLTVV.

This clonotype was found a few times. This chain uses TRBV11-1 with TRBJ2-7; D ambiguous. The V and J ends lost 1 base and 2 bases respectively, with 6 bases between them. Germline V gives CDR1 SGHAT, CDR2 FQDESV (reference sequence). The CDR3 is 13 amino acids. The DNA of the CDR3 is TGTGCCAGCAGCTTAGACCCGACCTACGAGCAGTACTTC. This sequence encodes CASSLDPTYEQYF.

V is TRBV29-1 and J is TRBJ1-6; 9 bases align to TRBD1. CDR3 length equals 13 residues. The V segment lost 5 bases and the J segment 7 bases; nucleotides outside the gene matches: 3. Germline CDR1 and CDR2: SQVTM and ANQGSEA. CDR3 residues: CSVTGGENSPLHF. The CDR3 DNA is TGCAGCGTTACAGGGGGCGAAAATTCACCCCTCCACTTT.

This clonotype was counted between two and nine times. This rearrangement joins TRBV20-1 to TRBJ2-7, with 7 bases aligning to TRBD2. The CDR3 consists of 18 residues. Germline CDR1 DFQATT, CDR2 SNEGSKA (reference sequence). J was trimmed by 4 bases and V by 6 bases; bases with no gene match: 24. Written as DNA, the CDR3 is TGCAGTGCGACCAAGAGACTAGCCATACCATCGCGAGCATACGAGCAGTACTTC. As protein: CSATKRLAIPSRAYEQYF.

This chain joins TRBV15 and TRBJ2-7; 15 bases are shared with TRBD2. Germline lookup yields CDR1 LNHNV and CDR2 YYDKDF (reference sequence). V shed 0 bases, J shed 5 bases, and the junction held 8 bases outside the gene matches. The CDR3 is 18 amino acids. The CDR3 DNA reads TGTGCCACCAGCAGAGATTTTCAGGGACTAGCGGGAGGCGACGAGCAGTACTTC. Its protein is CATSRDFQGLAGGDEQYF.

This clonotype has just a few counts. The V and J genes are TRBV5-1 and TRBJ1-6; D is ambiguous. The CDR3 is 14 residues long. The germline gives CDR1 SGHRS, CDR2 YFSETQ. Trimming cost V 5 bases and J 14 bases, with 20 bases left between them. CDR3 region: CASRTTNRALTLHF. CDR3 sequence (DNA): TGCGCCAGCAGGACCACAAACCGGGCGTTGACCCTCCACTTT.

This chain links TRBV9 with TRBJ1-5, with D unclear. Per the germline V gene, CDR1 is SGDLS and CDR2 is YYNGEE. This CDR3 spans 15 amino acids. V was cut by 1 base and J by 5 bases, with 13 bases left in between. The CDR3 loop reads CASSVRGLEYQPQHF. CDR3 bases: TGTGCCAGCAGCGTACGGGGATTGGAGTATCAGCCCCAGCATTTT.

The chain links TRBV6-2 or TRBV6-3 to TRBJ2-6; D is undetermined. The CDR3 consists of 16 residues. V lost 5 bases and J 0 bases, leaving 11 bases between the germline ends. The germline V gene encodes CDR1 MNHEY and CDR2 SVGEGT. CDR3 sequence (DNA): TGTGCCAGCAGTACCCTCACGCCCTCTGGGGCCAACGTCCTGACTTTC. Protein sequence: CASSTLTPSGANVLTF.

This clonotype was observed a few times. The chain joins TRBV7-9 to TRBJ1-1, with TRBD1 matching over 10 bases. The V and J ends lost 4 bases and 5 bases, in that order; junction bases with no gene match: 13. Germline CDR1 is SEHNR and CDR2 is FQNEAQ (reference sequence). The CDR3 sequence is 17 residues long. The CDR3 nucleotides are TGTGCCAGCAGCTGGGTGGAGGAGACAGGGGGCAGGACTGAAGCTTTCTTT. It is translated as CASSWVEETGGRTEAFF.

In its sample, this clonotype was seen a few times. The chain couples TRBV29-1 to TRBJ2-7; TRBD1 aligns across 11 bases. Germline CDR1 SQVTM, CDR2 ANQGSEA. V was pared by 6 bases and J by 3 bases, with 7 bases of the junction left unmatched. The CDR3 runs 14 residues. CDR3 in DNA: TGCAGCGTGTGGCTGGGGACAGGGGGCTACGAGCAGTACTTC. Protein sequence: CSVWLGTGGYEQYF.

The V call is TRBV7-9, the J call TRBJ2-7, with 9 nucleotides matching TRBD1. The CDR3 has 15 amino acids. Germline values: CDR1 SEHNR, CDR2 FQNEAQ (reference sequence). After removal of 4 bases from V and 2 bases from J, the junction contained 6 bases not matched to a gene. The CDR3 DNA is TGTGCCAGCAGCTCTTGGACAGGGGAAGCCTACGAGCAGTACTTC. Translating gives CASSSWTGEAYEQYF. Complete variable domain (other parts from reference TRBV7-9 and TRBJ2-7): DTGVSQNPRHKITKRGQNVTFRCDPISEHNRLYWYRQTLGQGPEFLTYFQNEAQLEKSRLLSDRFSAERPKGSFSTLEIQRTEQGDSAMYLCASSSWTGEAYEQYFGPGTRLTVT.

This clonotype was recorded a few times. The chain carries TRBV5-1 and TRBJ2-4, with D tentatively TRBD2 (5 bases). Trimming took 7 bases from V and 5 from J, leaving 16 bases between them. This CDR3 is 14 amino acids long. Germline V gives CDR1 SGHRS, CDR2 YFSETQ. The CDR3 region is CASAPSGVQNIQYF. For the CDR3, the DNA is TGCGCCAGCGCCCCTTCCGGGGTACAAAACATTCAGTACTTC.

V gene TRBV5-5 combines with J gene TRBJ2-2; no clear D gene. The CDR3 is 15 residues long. Germline V CDR1 and CDR2: SGHKS, YYEKEE (reference sequence). V dropped 4 bases and J dropped 6 bases, with 16 bases sitting between them. CDR3 DNA: TGTGCCAGCAGCGTCATTGCAGTAGAGGCCGGGGAGCTGTTTTTT. This sequence encodes CASSVIAVEAGELFF.

The gene calls are TRBV24-1 and TRBJ2-5; 7 bases fit TRBD2. Germline assignment: CDR1 KGHDR and CDR2 SFDVKD. The V segment lost 7 bases and the J segment 4 bases; nucleotides outside the gene matches: 8. The CDR3 has 14 residues. The CDR3 DNA is TGTGCCACCAGCAGACCTGGGAGGGGAGAGACCCAGTACTTC. It is translated as CATSRPGRGETQYF.

Only a few counts were recorded for this clonotype. V usage is TRBV30 and J usage is TRBJ2-5; 11 bases are shared with TRBD2. This CDR3 spans 16 amino acids. With 3 bases clipped from V and 5 bases from J, the junction kept 11 bases outside the gene matches. CDR1 is GTSNPN and CDR2 is SVGIG in the germline V gene (reference sequence). In nucleotides, the CDR3 is TGTGCCTGGAGCCCAGGCCCTAGCGGGAGGAGCGAGACCCAGTACTTC. Translated: CAWSPGPSGRSETQYF.

This clonotype has only a few counts. The chain has TRBV6-5 and TRBJ2-2, with D maybe TRBD1 (6 bases). The length of the CDR3 is 16 residues. Germline assignment: CDR1 MNHEY and CDR2 SVGAGI. Trimming took 2 bases from V and 3 from J, leaving 13 bases between them. As DNA, the CDR3 is TGTGCCAGCAGTTACGGGCAGGGGACCGACACCGGGGAGCTGTTTTTT. The encoded protein is CASSYGQGTDTGELFF.

The chain couples TRBV5-5 to TRBJ1-4; TRBD1 agrees at 7 bases. The V and J ends lost 3 bases and 7 bases, in that order; junction bases with no gene match: 9. The CDR3 has 15 residues. Per germline, CDR1 SGHKS and CDR2 YYEKEE (reference sequence). The CDR3 sequence is CASSYTGAGGEKLFF. As DNA, the CDR3 is TGTGCCAGCAGCTACACAGGGGCGGGAGGTGAAAAACTGTTTTTT. The full variable domain, its missing parts supplied by reference TRBV5-5 and TRBJ1-4, is DAGVTQSPTHLIKTRGQQVTLRCSPISGHKSVSWYQQVLGQGPQFIFQYYEKEERGRGNFPDRFSARQFPNYSSELNVNALLLGDSALYLCASSYTGAGGEKLFFGSGTQLSVL.

The chain has TRBV12-3 or TRBV12-4 and TRBJ2-1; 7 positions match TRBD1. V gave up 0 bases and J gave up 10 bases; unmatched junction bases: 6. This CDR3 region has 14 residues. The CDR3 DNA is TGTGCCAGCAGTTTAGCAAGACAGGGAAAGGAGCAGTTCTTC. Its translation: CASSLARQGKEQFF.

The table lists this clonotype with a few counts. J is TRBJ2-1 and V is TRBV4-1, with unresolved D. This CDR3 has 13 amino acids. With 0 bases removed from V and 7 bases from J, the gap between germline ends came to 7 bases. CDR1 MGHRA and CDR2 YSYEKL come from the germline V gene. The CDR3 here is CASSQDHGNEQFF. CDR3 DNA: TGCGCCAGCAGCCAAGATCATGGAAATGAGCAGTTCTTC.

The J gene is TRBJ2-3, the V gene TRBV4-1; D possibly matches TRBD1 or TRBD2 (5 bases each). Looked up from germline, CDR1 is MGHRA and CDR2 is YSYEKL. Trimming took 2 bases from V and 2 from J, leaving 17 bases between them. This CDR3 has 17 residues. The CDR3 coding sequence is TGCGCCAGCAGCCAACTAGGGCTGGGACGAGTCACAGATACGCAGTATTTT. Translated: CASSQLGLGRVTDTQYF.

The V call is TRBV6-1, the J call TRBJ2-1; no clear D. The germline V and J ends were trimmed by 2 bases and 16 bases, with 9 bases remaining between them. The CDR3 covers 10 residues. The germline V gene has CDR1 MNHNS and CDR2 SASEGT. CDR3 DNA: TGTGCCAGCAGTGAACTTGTCACTTTCTTC. Amino acid sequence: CASSELVTFF.

At least ten counts were recorded for this clonotype. J is TRBJ2-1 and V is TRBV5-1; D possibly corresponds to TRBD2 (5 bases). Germline loops: CDR1 SGHRS, CDR2 YFSETQ. CDR3 length equals 14 residues. The ends were cut back, 0 bases at V and 2 bases at J, with 6 bases in the middle. For the CDR3, the DNA is TGCGCCAGCAGCTTGGAAGCGGCCTACAATGAGCAGTTCTTC. This translates into CASSLEAAYNEQFF. Variable domain in full (rest from reference TRBV5-1 and TRBJ2-1): KAGVTQTPRYLIKTRGQQVTLSCSPISGHRSVSWYQQTPGQGLQFLFEYFSETQRNKGNFPGRFSGRQFSNSRSEMNVSTLELGDSALYLCASSLEAAYNEQFFGPGTRLTVL.

This clonotype was observed a few times. This chain uses TRBV20-1 with TRBJ2-3; 8 nucleotides align to TRBD2. This CDR3 region has 14 residues. From germline, CDR1 is DFQATT and CDR2 SNEGSKA (reference sequence). Trimming at V came to 6 bases and at J to 6 bases, leaving 11 bases not matched to a gene. The CDR3 DNA follows: TGCAGTGCCAGGACTAGCCGGGTTTACGATACGCAGTATTTT. Translated: CSARTSRVYDTQYF.

This clonotype was seen a handful of times. The chain is built from TRBV6-5 and TRBJ1-6; D is unclear. Trimming cost V 2 bases and J 8 bases, with 13 bases left between them. Germline assignment: CDR1 MNHEY and CDR2 SVGAGI. The CDR3 sequence is 15 residues long. CDR3 residues: CASSYGQPWHSPLHF. The CDR3 bases are TGTGCCAGCAGTTACGGGCAGCCGTGGCATTCACCCCTCCACTTT.

The rearrangement links TRBV3-1 to TRBJ1-1, with D unresolved. Germline-derived CDR1 and CDR2 are LGHDT and YNNKEL (reference sequence). The CDR3 is 11 residues long. Trimming took 4 bases from V and 8 from J, leaving 8 bases between them. CDR3: CASSRELEAFF. The CDR3 nucleotides read TGTGCCAGCAGCCGGGAGCTCGAAGCTTTCTTT.

V usage is TRBV29-1 and J usage is TRBJ2-1, with D maybe TRBD2 (6 bases). The CDR3 covers 18 residues. Germline V CDR1 and CDR2: SQVTM, ANQGSEA. Trimming left V 0 bases short and J 0 bases short, with 18 bases between. The CDR3 here is CSVEDVSGRQSSYNEQFF. For the CDR3, the DNA is TGCAGCGTTGAAGATGTAAGCGGGCGACAGAGCTCCTACAATGAGCAGTTCTTC.